Presented here are 21 T cell receptor beta chains from one specimen sequenced in a study of T-cell memory formation after mild COVID-19. TCRdb processed the 5' RACE reads anew with MiXCR; each CDR3 protein has one entry. The sample includes over 40,000 distinct CDR3 sequences, about 12% seen only once; the top ten take over 20%. Material for sequencing was PBMCs or a T cell subset sorted from them (not recorded which). All receptors derive from a man younger than 30 who had mild COVID-19 (a few samples of this study predate the infection). Cell type and time point are not known.

This clonotype was seen only a few times. CDR3 protein: CASSSHHGTEAFF. The CDR3 DNA sequence: TGTGCCAGCAGCTCCCATCACGGCACTGAAGCTTTCTTT. The chain couples TRBV7-2 to TRBJ1-1; no clear D. V was pared by 4 bases and J by 4 bases, with 10 bases between. Germline CDR1 and CDR2: SGHTA and FQGNSA. This CDR3 has 13 residues.

The chain joins TRBV13 to TRBJ2-2, with no clear D. Per the germline V gene, CDR1 is PRHDT and CDR2 is FYEKMQ (reference sequence). V shed 3 bases and J shed 3 bases, with 14 bases lying between them. The CDR3 contains 16 residues. CDR3 sequence: CASSFLGFGYTGELFF. The CDR3 region has the DNA TGTGCCAGCAGCTTTTTAGGGTTTGGCTACACCGGGGAGCTGTTTTTT. Variable domain in full (rest from reference TRBV13 and TRBJ2-2): AAGVIQSPRHLIKEKRETATLKCYPIPRHDTVYWYQQGPGQDPQFLISFYEKMQSDKGSIPDRFSAQQFSDYHSELNMSSLELGDSALYFCASSFLGFGYTGELFFGEGSRLTVL.

Many counts were recorded for this clonotype. CDR3: CASSRPSGGTQYF. The CDR3 nucleotides are TGTGCCAGCAGCAGGCCTAGCGGGGGTACCCAGTACTTC. This chain joins TRBV11-2 and TRBJ2-5, with 10 bases identical to TRBD2. Germline lookup yields CDR1 SGHAT and CDR2 FQNNGV. This CDR3 contains 13 residues. V lost 5 bases, J lost 8 bases, and 5 bases stayed unmatched.

This chain joins TRBV7-8 and TRBJ1-1; TRBD1 matches at 8 bases. Germline V gene lookup returns CDR1 SGHVS and CDR2 FQNEAQ. The V and J ends lost 4 bases and 4 bases, in that order; junction bases with no gene match: 2. The CDR3 is 13 amino acids. Here the CDR3 DNA reads TGTGCCAGCAGCTCAGACAGGGGCACTGAAGCTTTCTTT. Translating it yields CASSSDRGTEAFF.

There are a few counts of this clonotype. The rearrangement links TRBV7-6 to TRBJ1-1; D might be TRBD1 (6 bases). The CDR3 covers 17 residues. CDR1 and CDR2 (germline): SGHVS, FNYEAQ. Trimming pared 4 bases from V and 0 bases from J, leaving 18 bases between. The CDR3 region is CASSSRDTEYMNTEAFF. In nucleotides, the CDR3 is TGTGCCAGCAGCTCGAGGGACACGGAATACATGAACACTGAAGCTTTCTTT.

The table lists this clonotype with many counts. V usage is TRBV7-3 and J usage is TRBJ2-3; tentatively, D is TRBD2 (6 bases). Germline CDR1 is SGHTA and CDR2 is FQGTGA. The V gene lost 5 bases and the J gene lost 2 bases, with 14 bases spanning the gap. CDR3 length equals 15 residues. The CDR3 sequence: CASSPIAAPTDTQYF. CDR3 bases: TGTGCCAGCAGCCCAATAGCGGCCCCCACAGATACGCAGTATTTT.

This clonotype was recorded at least ten times. The V and J genes are TRBV20-1 and TRBJ2-7; 7 positions match TRBD1. Germline trimming cut 2 bases from V and 2 bases from J; bases unmatched to any gene: 6. This CDR3 has 14 amino acids. Germline V gene lookup returns CDR1 DFQATT and CDR2 SNEGSKA (reference sequence). CDR3: CSARPQGLTYEQYF. In DNA form, the CDR3 reads TGCAGTGCTAGACCACAGGGGTTGACCTACGAGCAGTACTTC.

V gene TRBV19 combines with J gene TRBJ2-5; D is possibly TRBD1 (5 bases). V gave up 4 bases and J gave up 4 bases, with 13 bases separating them. Germline values: CDR1 LNHDA, CDR2 SQIVND (reference sequence). The CDR3 contains 14 residues. In DNA form, the CDR3 reads TGTGCCAGTAGTAAGGGCGACAGAAGAGAGACCCAGTACTTC. Its protein product is CASSKGDRRETQYF.

In its sample, this clonotype was seen a few times. The rearrangement uses TRBV6-5 and TRBJ1-2, with a tentative D call TRBD1 (6 bases). In germline, CDR1 is MNHEY, CDR2 SVGAGI. Between the trimmed V and J ends, which lost 2 bases and 1 base, there was a span of 17 bases. The CDR3 sequence is 17 residues long. DNA of the CDR3: TGTGCCAGCAGTTACAAAGTCGCAGGGGCAATTAACTATGGCTACACCTTC. It specifies CASSYKVAGAINYGYTF.

This clonotype has just a few counts. This chain joins TRBV5-6 and TRBJ1-6, with D unclear. This CDR3 contains 16 residues. V dropped 0 bases and J dropped 9 bases, with 16 bases sitting between them. The germline gives CDR1 SGHDT, CDR2 YYEEEE. The CDR3 here is CASSLVGGHLFSPLHF. CDR3 nucleotide sequence: TGTGCCAGCAGCTTGGTCGGCGGCCACTTGTTTTCACCCCTCCACTTT.

This clonotype has only a few counts. The gene calls are TRBV7-2 and TRBJ1-4; no reliable D call. Germline CDR1 and CDR2: SGHTA and FQGNSA. The CDR3 extends over 12 amino acids. V was trimmed by 1 base and J by 8 bases, leaving 5 bases between them. CDR3 bases: TGTGCCAGCAGCTTAGTGGGAGAAAAACTGTTTTTT. This codes for CASSLVGEKLFF.

The V and J genes are TRBV7-9 and TRBJ1-2; D is possibly TRBD1 (6 bases). V was clipped by 5 bases and J by 2 bases, with 12 bases between them. Per the germline V gene, CDR1 is SEHNR and CDR2 is FQNEAQ (reference sequence). This CDR3 contains 14 residues. The chain's CDR3 is CASSLGQNNYGYTF. In DNA form, the CDR3 reads TGTGCCAGCAGCCTTGGACAGAACAACTATGGCTACACCTTC.

The chain links TRBV27 to TRBJ2-7, with D perhaps matching TRBD2 (6 bases). The CDR3 spans 13 residues. Trimming stripped 6 bases from V and 5 bases from J, with 14 bases between. Germline CDR1 and CDR2: MNHEY and SMNVEV (reference sequence). The CDR3 DNA follows: TGTGCCAGCAGCGCATACTCGGGGGACGAGCAGTACTTC. Amino acids: CASSAYSGDEQYF.

V gene TRBV6-5 combines with J gene TRBJ1-6, with D maybe TRBD1 (5 bases). CDR1 and CDR2 from the germline V gene are MNHEY and SVGAGI. V was clipped by 8 bases and J by 3 bases, with 11 bases between them. CDR3 length: 14 amino acids. The CDR3 reads CASGAGSYNSPLHF. The CDR3 nucleotides are TGTGCCAGCGGGGCGGGAAGCTATAATTCACCCCTCCACTTT.

This clonotype was found a few times. CDR3 sequence (DNA): TGTGCCAGCAGTTTCTCGGACATATGGAATCAGCCCCAGCATTTT. Translating gives CASSFSDIWNQPQHF. V usage is TRBV12-3 or TRBV12-4 and J usage is TRBJ1-5; D may be TRBD1 (5 bases). The CDR3 is 15 amino acids. Trimming took off 3 bases at V and 4 bases at J, with 13 bases between the two ends.

This rearrangement joins TRBV6-6 to TRBJ1-1; TRBD1 might be the D (6 bases). V was shortened by 2 bases and J by 6 bases, with 13 bases between the two germline ends. Germline V lookup: CDR1 MNHNY, CDR2 SVGAGI (reference sequence). This CDR3 is 14 amino acids long. The DNA for the CDR3 is TGTGCCAGCAGTTACAGGGGGAGTAAGGCTGAAGCTTTCTTT. Protein: CASSYRGSKAEAFF.

In its sample, this clonotype was seen a few times. This sequence joins TRBV29-1 and TRBJ2-3; 8 bases are shared with TRBD2. The germline gives CDR1 SQVTM, CDR2 ANQGSEA. The J segment lost 6 bases and the V segment lost 4 bases, leaving 3 bases of the junction unmatched. CDR3 length: 12 residues. CDR3 sequence: CSVAGGRDTQYF. CDR3 DNA sequence: TGCAGCGTTGCGGGGGGGAGGGATACGCAGTATTTT.

This chain joins TRBV6-4 and TRBJ2-3; 8 nucleotides align to TRBD2. Losses at the gene ends were 3 bases for V and 4 bases for J; bases not matched to a gene: 6. From germline, CDR1 is MRHNA and CDR2 SNTAGT. This CDR3 is 15 amino acids long. The CDR3 sequence: CASSEGAGAADTQYF. Written as DNA, the CDR3 is TGTGCCAGCAGTGAAGGAGCGGGGGCCGCAGATACGCAGTATTTT.

The V and J genes are TRBV4-1 and TRBJ1-4, with D unclear. V dropped 1 base and J dropped 7 bases, with 10 bases sitting between them. The CDR3 covers 14 residues. CDR1 and CDR2 (germline): MGHRA, YSYEKL. The CDR3, as DNA: TGCGCCAGCAGCCAAGGCGTAGGGAGTGAAAAACTGTTTTTT. The encoded protein is CASSQGVGSEKLFF.

The gene calls are TRBV6-4 and TRBJ2-2, with unresolved D. With 0 bases removed from V and 3 bases from J, the gap between germline ends came to 2 bases. Germline-derived CDR1 and CDR2 are MRHNA and SNTAGT. CDR3 size: 13 residues. The CDR3 DNA follows: TGTGCCAGCAGTGACTCGGACACCGGGGAGCTGTTTTTT. Encoded protein: CASSDSDTGELFF.

This clonotype appeared a few times. The rearrangement uses TRBV2 and TRBJ2-1; TRBD1 matches 7 bases. The CDR3 contains 13 residues. Per the germline V gene, CDR1 is SNHLY and CDR2 is FYNNEI. V dropped 6 bases and J dropped 4; count of bases not matched to a gene: 3. The CDR3 protein is CASRGDRYNEQFF. CDR3 coding DNA: TGTGCCAGCAGGGGGGACAGATACAATGAGCAGTTCTTC.